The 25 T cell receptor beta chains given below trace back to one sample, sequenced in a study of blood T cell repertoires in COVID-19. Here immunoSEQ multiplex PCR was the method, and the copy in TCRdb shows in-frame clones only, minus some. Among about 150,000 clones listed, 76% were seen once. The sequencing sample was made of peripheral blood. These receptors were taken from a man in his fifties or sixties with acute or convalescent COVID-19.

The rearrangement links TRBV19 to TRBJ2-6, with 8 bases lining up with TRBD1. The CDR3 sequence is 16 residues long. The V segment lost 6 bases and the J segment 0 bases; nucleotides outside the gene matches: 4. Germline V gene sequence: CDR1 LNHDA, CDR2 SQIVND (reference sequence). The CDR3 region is CASRRDRPSGANVLTF. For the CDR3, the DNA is TGTGCCAGTAGACGGGACAGGCCCTCTGGGGCCAACGTCCTGACTTTC.

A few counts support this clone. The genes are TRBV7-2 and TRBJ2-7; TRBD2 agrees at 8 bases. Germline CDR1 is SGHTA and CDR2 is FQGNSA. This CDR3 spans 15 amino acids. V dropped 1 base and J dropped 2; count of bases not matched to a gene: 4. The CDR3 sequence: CASSLVPGGPYEQYF. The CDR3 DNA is TGTGCCAGCAGCTTAGTTCCGGGAGGGCCCTACGAGCAGTACTTC. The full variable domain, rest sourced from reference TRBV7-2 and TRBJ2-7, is GAGVSQSPSNKVTEKGKDVELRCDPISGHTALYWYRQSLGQGLEFLIYFQGNSAPDKSGLPSDRFSAERTGGSVSTLTIQRTQQEDSAVYLCASSLVPGGPYEQYFGPGTRLTVT.

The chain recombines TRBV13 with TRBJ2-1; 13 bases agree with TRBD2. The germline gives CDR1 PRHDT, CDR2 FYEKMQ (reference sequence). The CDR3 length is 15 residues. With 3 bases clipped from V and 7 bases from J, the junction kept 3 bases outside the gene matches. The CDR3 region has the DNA TGTGCCAGCAGCTTTGAACTAGCGGGAGGGAATGAGCAGTTCTTC. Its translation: CASSFELAGGNEQFF.

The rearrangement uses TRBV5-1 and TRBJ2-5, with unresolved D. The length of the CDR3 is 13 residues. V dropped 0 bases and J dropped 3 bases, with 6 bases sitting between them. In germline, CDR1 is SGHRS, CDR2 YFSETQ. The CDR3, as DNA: TGCGCCAGCAGCTTGGGTCAGAAAGAGACCCAGTACTTC. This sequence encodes CASSLGQKETQYF.

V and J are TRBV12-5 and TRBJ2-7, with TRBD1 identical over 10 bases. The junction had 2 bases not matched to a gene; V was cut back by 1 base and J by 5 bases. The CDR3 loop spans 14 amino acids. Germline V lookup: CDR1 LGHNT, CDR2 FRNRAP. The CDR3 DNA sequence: TGTGCTAGTGGTTTGGGACAGGGGGCAAACGAGCAGTACTTC. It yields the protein CASGLGQGANEQYF. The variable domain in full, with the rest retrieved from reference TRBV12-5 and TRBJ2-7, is DARVTQTPRHKVTEMGQEVTMRCQPILGHNTVFWYRQTMMQGLELLAYFRNRAPLDDSGMPKDRFSAEMPDATLATLKIQPSEPRDSAVYFCASGLGQGANEQYFGPGTRLTVT.

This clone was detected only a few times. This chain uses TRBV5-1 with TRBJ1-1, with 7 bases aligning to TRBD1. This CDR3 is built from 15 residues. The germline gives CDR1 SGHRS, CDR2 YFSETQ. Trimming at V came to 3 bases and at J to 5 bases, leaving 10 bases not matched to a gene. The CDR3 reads CASSSRGQVVTEAFF. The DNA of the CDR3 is TGCGCCAGCAGCTCTAGAGGACAGGTAGTAACTGAAGCTTTCTTT.

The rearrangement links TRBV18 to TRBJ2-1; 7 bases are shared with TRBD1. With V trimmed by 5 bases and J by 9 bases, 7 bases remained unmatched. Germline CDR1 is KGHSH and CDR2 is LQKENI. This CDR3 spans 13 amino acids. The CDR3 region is CASSTGALREQFF. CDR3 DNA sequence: TGTGCCAGCTCAACAGGGGCCCTCCGTGAGCAGTTCTTC. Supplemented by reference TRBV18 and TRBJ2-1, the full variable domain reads NAGVMQNPRHLVRRRGQEARLRCSPMKGHSHVYWYRQLPEEGLKFMVYLQKENIIDESGMPKERFSAEFPKEGPSILRIQQVVRGDSAAYFCASSTGALREQFFGPGTRLTVL.

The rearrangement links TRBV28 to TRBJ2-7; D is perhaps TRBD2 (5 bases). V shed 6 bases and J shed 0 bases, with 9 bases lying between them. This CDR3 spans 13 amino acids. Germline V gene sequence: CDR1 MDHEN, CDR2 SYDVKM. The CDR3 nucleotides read TGTGCCAGCAGAGTAGCGCACTCCTACGAGCAGTACTTC. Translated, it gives CASRVAHSYEQYF.

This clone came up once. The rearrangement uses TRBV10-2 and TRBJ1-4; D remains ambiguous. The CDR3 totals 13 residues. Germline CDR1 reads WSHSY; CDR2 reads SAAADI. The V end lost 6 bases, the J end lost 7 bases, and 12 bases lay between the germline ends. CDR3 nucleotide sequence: TGCGCCAGCAGGACCTCCCGCGGTGAAAAACTGTTTTTT. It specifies CASRTSRGEKLFF.

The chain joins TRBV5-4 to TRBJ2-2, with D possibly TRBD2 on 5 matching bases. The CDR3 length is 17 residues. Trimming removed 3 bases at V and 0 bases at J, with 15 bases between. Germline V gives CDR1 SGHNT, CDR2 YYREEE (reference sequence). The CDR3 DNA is TGTGCCAGCAGCTCCGACGGGGTTGCCTCGAACACCGGGGAGCTGTTTTTT. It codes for CASSSDGVASNTGELFF.

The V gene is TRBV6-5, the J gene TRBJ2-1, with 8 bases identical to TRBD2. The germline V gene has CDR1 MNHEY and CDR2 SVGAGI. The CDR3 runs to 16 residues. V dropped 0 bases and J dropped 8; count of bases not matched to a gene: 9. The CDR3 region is CASSYSIPGRGHEQFF. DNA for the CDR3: TGTGCCAGCAGTTACTCGATCCCCGGGAGGGGACATGAGCAGTTCTTC.

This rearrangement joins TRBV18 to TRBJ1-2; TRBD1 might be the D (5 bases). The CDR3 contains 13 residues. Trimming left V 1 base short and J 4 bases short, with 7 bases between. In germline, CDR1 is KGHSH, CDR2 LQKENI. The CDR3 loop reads CASSPQDTYGYTF. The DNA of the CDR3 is TGTGCCAGCTCACCACAGGACACCTATGGCTACACCTTC.

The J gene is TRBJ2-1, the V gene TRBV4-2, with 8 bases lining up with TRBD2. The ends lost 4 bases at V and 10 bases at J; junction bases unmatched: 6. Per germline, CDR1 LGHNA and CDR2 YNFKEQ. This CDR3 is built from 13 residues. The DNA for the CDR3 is TGTGCCAGCAGCCCAGGACTAGCCTTAGAGCAGTTCTTC. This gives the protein CASSPGLALEQFF.

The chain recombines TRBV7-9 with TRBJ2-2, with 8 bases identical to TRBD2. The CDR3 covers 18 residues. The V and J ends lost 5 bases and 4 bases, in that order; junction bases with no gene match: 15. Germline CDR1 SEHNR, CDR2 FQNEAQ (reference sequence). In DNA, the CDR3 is TGTGCCAGCAGCCCCCGAGGGAGCGGGAGTATGGGCACCGGGGAGCTGTTTTTT. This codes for CASSPRGSGSMGTGELFF.

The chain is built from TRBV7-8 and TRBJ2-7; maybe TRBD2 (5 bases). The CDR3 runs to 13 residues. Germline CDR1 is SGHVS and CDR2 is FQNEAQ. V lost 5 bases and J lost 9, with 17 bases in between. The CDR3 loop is CASSAGLVQVQYF. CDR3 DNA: TGTGCCAGCAGCGCTGGACTTGTCCAGGTGCAGTACTTC.

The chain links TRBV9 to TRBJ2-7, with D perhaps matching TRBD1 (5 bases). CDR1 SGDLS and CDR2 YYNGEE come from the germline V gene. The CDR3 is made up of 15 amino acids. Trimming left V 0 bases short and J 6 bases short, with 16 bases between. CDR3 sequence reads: CASSVADSLRLEQYF. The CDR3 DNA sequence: TGTGCCAGCAGCGTAGCTGACAGCCTTCGTCTCGAGCAGTACTTC.

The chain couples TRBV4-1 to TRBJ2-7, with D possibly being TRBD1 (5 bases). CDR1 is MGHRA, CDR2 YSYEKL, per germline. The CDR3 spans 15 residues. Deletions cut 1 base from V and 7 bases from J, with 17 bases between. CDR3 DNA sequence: TGCGCCAGCAGCCAAGGAGGTCAGGGAAGGCTGGAGCAGTACTTC. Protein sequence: CASSQGGQGRLEQYF.

As DNA, the CDR3 is TGTGCCACACGCCAGGGGGCGCGGGCTTTCTTT. Protein product: CATRQGARAFF. The rearrangement uses TRBV2 and TRBJ1-1; 8 positions agree with TRBD1. Per germline, CDR1 SNHLY and CDR2 FYNNEI. CDR3 length: 11 residues. V shed 10 bases and J 11 bases; nucleotides not matched to a gene: 9.

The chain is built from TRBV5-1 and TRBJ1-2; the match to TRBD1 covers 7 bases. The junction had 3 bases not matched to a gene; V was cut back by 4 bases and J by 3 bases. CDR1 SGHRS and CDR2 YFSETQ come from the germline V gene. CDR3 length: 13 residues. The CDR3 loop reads CASSRGTDYGYTF. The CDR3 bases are TGCGCCAGCAGCCGCGGGACAGACTATGGCTACACCTTC.

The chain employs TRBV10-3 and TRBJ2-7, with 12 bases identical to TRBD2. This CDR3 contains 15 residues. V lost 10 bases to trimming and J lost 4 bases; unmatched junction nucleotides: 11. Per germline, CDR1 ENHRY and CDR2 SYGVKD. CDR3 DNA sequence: TGTGCCACAAGACTAGCGGGAGCCCGTTTATACGAGCAGTACTTC. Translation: CATRLAGARLYEQYF.

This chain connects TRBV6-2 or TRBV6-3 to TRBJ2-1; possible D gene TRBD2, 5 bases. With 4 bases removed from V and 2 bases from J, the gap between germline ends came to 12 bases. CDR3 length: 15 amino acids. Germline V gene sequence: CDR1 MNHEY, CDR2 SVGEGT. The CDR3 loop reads CASSSEGSPYNEQFF. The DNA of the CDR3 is TGTGCCAGCAGTTCCGAGGGTTCTCCCTACAATGAGCAGTTCTTC.

CDR3 in amino acids: CASRAPGQGHETQYF. Here the CDR3 DNA reads TGTGCCAGCAGGGCTCCGGGACAGGGGCATGAGACCCAGTACTTC. The V call is TRBV6-5, the J call TRBJ2-5, with 10 bases lining up with TRBD1. This CDR3 has 15 residues. Trimming at V came to 6 bases and at J to 5 bases, leaving 9 bases not matched to a gene. Germline CDR1 is MNHEY and CDR2 is SVGAGI.

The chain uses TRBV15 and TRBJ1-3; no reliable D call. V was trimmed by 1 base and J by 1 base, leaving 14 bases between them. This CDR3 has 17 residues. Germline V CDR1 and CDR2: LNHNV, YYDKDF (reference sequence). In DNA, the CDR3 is TGTGCCACCAGCAGAGGTGGTTCGGAGATGTCTGGAAACACCATATATTTT. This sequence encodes CATSRGGSEMSGNTIYF.

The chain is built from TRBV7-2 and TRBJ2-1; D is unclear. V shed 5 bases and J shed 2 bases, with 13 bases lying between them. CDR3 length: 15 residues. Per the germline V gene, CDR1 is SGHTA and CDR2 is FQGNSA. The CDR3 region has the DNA TGTGCCAGCAGCCGTCTCGCGGTAGCCTACAATGAGCAGTTCTTC. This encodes CASSRLAVAYNEQFF.

CDR3 loop: CASSLNRGGTGWQETQYF. The DNA of the CDR3 is TGTGCCAGCAGCTTGAACAGGGGGGGAACGGGGTGGCAAGAGACCCAGTACTTC. This chain uses TRBV7-7 with TRBJ2-5, with a possible D match to TRBD1 (8 bases). The CDR3 has 18 residues. Germline CDR1 is SSHAT and CDR2 is FNYEAQ (reference sequence). V shed 3 bases and J shed 2 bases, with 22 bases lying between them.